A single sample is the source of the 17 T cell receptor beta chains below, sequenced in a study of T cells in women clearing cervical HPV infection. Sequenced by immunoSEQ multiplex PCR; TCRdb stores in-frame clones only, minus some. The listing records some 39,000 clones. The sample comprised blood buffy coat. The receptor set was obtained from a woman between 18 and 69 years old with a cervical HPV16 infection that either progressed to CIN3+ or cleared (not recorded which).

Worth noting for this clone: The read is 3 residues too short to cover the CDR3 end, so that end is filled in from the germline J gene. The chain uses TRBV18 and TRBJ2-7; D might be TRBD2 (5 bases). V lost 6 bases, J lost 3 bases, and 12 bases lay in between. Germline assignment: CDR1 KGHSH and CDR2 LQKENI. The CDR3 is 13 amino acids. This CDR3 reads CASSPVEGYEQYF. CDR3 bases read: TGTGCCAGCTCCCCCGTCGAGGGCTACGAG.

For this clone: The sequence runs out 3 residues before the end of the CDR3; the remainder is reconstructed from the germline J gene. The chain has TRBV2 and TRBJ1-2, with D perhaps TRBD1 (6 bases). In germline, CDR1 is SNHLY, CDR2 FYNNEI. The CDR3 contains 15 residues. Partial CDR3 DNA: TGTGCCAGCAGACCTAGCGGGGGGCCCCCAGATACC. It yields the protein CASRPSGGPPDT. The full-length CDR3 reads as CASRPSGGPPDTYTF. Using reference TRBV2 and TRBJ1-2 for the parts outside the CDR3, the full variable domain is EPEVTQTPSHQVTQMGQEVILRCVPISNHLYFYWYRQILGQKVEFLVSFYNNEISEKSEIFDDQFSVERPDGSNFTLKIRSTKLEDSAMYFCASRPSGGPPDTYTFGSGTRLTVV.

About this clone itself: The CDR3 end lies 3 residues beyond the end of the read and is filled in from the germline J gene. The V call is TRBV2, the J call TRBJ2-1; 8 positions match TRBD1. CDR1 and CDR2 from the germline V gene are SNHLY and FYNNEI. The junction had 9 bases not matched to a gene; V was cut back by 7 bases and J by 1 base. The CDR3 is 16 residues long. The sequenced CDR3 bases are TGTGCCAGCACACCCCAGGGGGCAGATTCCTACAATGAG. It codes for CASTPQGADSYNE. The full-length CDR3 reads as CASTPQGADSYNEQFF. Supplemented by reference TRBV2 and TRBJ2-1, the full variable domain reads EPEVTQTPSHQVTQMGQEVILRCVPISNHLYFYWYRQILGQKVEFLVSFYNNEISEKSEIFDDQFSVERPDGSNFTLKIRSTKLEDSAMYFCASTPQGADSYNEQFFGPGTRLTVL.

As concerns this clone: The observed sequence ends 3 residues before the CDR3 terminus, with the missing tail filled in from the germline J gene. J is TRBJ2-1 and V is TRBV5-1; a weak D match, TRBD1 (6 bases). Germline loops: CDR1 SGHRS, CDR2 YFSETQ. This CDR3 is built from 15 residues. V lost 0 bases, J lost 2 bases, and 9 bases lay in between. CDR3 sequence reads: CASSLDGGTYNEQFF. The CDR3 DNA, read in part, is TGCGCCAGCAGCTTGGATGGGGGCACCTACAATGAG.

Points on this clone: The read stops 3 residues short of the end of the CDR3; the missing end is completed from the germline J gene. This chain links TRBV4-1 with TRBJ1-2, with no clear D. The CDR3 has 15 amino acids. Germline CDR1 and CDR2: MGHRA and YSYEKL. With 0 bases removed from V and 0 bases from J, the gap between germline ends came to 8 bases. The CDR3 here is CASSQDPGANYGYTF. The CDR3 bases that were read are TGCGCCAGCAGCCAAGATCCAGGTGCTAACTATGGC.

Notes on this clone: The CDR3 extends 3 residues past the end of the read, so its final part is completed from the germline J gene. The V call is TRBV19, the J call TRBJ2-2, with D tentatively TRBD1 (5 bases). V lost 3 bases and J lost 4, with 18 bases in between. Looked up from germline, CDR1 is LNHDA and CDR2 is SQIVND (reference sequence). CDR3 length equals 17 residues. CDR3 residues: CASSMLSGITSTGELFF. The CDR3 DNA, read in part, is TGTGCCAGTAGTATGTTGTCAGGGATTACGAGCACCGGGGAG.

In the case of this clone: The CDR3 end is not reached by the read, which stops 3 residues before it; the germline J gene fills it in. J is TRBJ2-6 and V is TRBV28, with 7 bases that match TRBD1. This CDR3 is built from 15 residues. The trim removed 6 bases at V and 4 bases at J, leaving 6 bases unmatched. Germline CDR1 reads MDHEN; CDR2 reads SYDVKM. CDR3 DNA, as far as it was read: TGTGCCAGCAGAATGACAGGGCGAGGGGCCAACGTC. The encoded protein is CASRMTGRGANV. The full-length CDR3 reads as CASRMTGRGANVLTF.

Concerning this clone: The read ends 3 residues before the CDR3 terminus; that terminus is restored from the germline J gene. The chain carries TRBV19 and TRBJ2-4; 7 bases are a match to TRBD2. CDR1 LNHDA and CDR2 SQIVND come from the germline V gene (reference sequence). The CDR3 covers 15 residues. This chain's CDR3 is CASSMRTLDGGTQYF. The DNA read from the CDR3 is TGTGCCAGTAGTATGCGGACTTTAGACGGGGGGACT.

A remark on this clone: Sequencing ends 3 residues short of the CDR3 end; the germline J gene provides the rest. V usage is TRBV19 and J usage is TRBJ2-1; 8 positions match TRBD2. This CDR3 has 15 amino acids. The germline gives CDR1 LNHDA, CDR2 SQIVND (reference sequence). V gave up 3 bases and J gave up 8 bases; unmatched junction bases: 9. The CDR3 reads CASSMRGAQYHEQFF. The CDR3 bases that were read are TGTGCCAGTAGTATGCGGGGGGCCCAGTACCATGAG.

Of note for this clone: The read finishes 3 residues shy of the CDR3 end, and the germline J gene is used to complete it. The chain combines TRBV20-1 with TRBJ1-2, with D tentatively TRBD1 (5 bases). V was pared by 5 bases and J by 2 bases, with 15 bases between. Germline V gene lookup returns CDR1 DFQATT and CDR2 SNEGSKA (reference sequence). CDR3 length equals 14 residues. CDR3: CSALREGRNYGYTF. The sequenced CDR3 bases are TGCAGTGCTCTAAGGGAGGGGCGGAACTATGGC.

In regard to this clone: The read ends 3 residues before the CDR3 terminus; that terminus is restored from the germline J gene. V is TRBV6-1 and J is TRBJ1-2, with 8 positions matching TRBD1. The CDR3 is made up of 15 amino acids. Germline CDR1 and CDR2: MNHNS and SASEGT. Incomplete CDR3 DNA: TGTGCCAGCAGTGTTGTGACAGGGGACAGGCAGCCC. Translated, it gives CASSVVTGDRQP. The entire CDR3 protein reads CASSVVTGDRQPYTF.

Comment on this clone: The read falls 3 residues short of the CDR3 end, and the missing part is taken from the germline J gene. The chain carries TRBV2 and TRBJ1-5, with D uncertain. The CDR3 length is 16 residues. Germline-derived CDR1 and CDR2 are SNHLY and FYNNEI. Trimming took 3 bases from V and 0 from J, leaving 12 bases between them. The CDR3 is CASSELGRASNQPQHF. Incomplete CDR3 DNA: TGTGCCAGCAGTGAGTTGGGTAGGGCTAGCAATCAGCCC.

Points on this clone: The read gets to within 3 residues of the CDR3 end, and the germline J gene fills in the rest. This chain links TRBV18 with TRBJ2-5; D gene uncertain. V gave up 5 bases and J gave up 2 bases, with 3 bases separating them. From germline, CDR1 is KGHSH and CDR2 LQKENI. CDR3 length: 11 amino acids. Here the CDR3 reads CASSSQETQYF. CDR3 DNA (partial): TGTGCCAGCTCATCACAAGAGACC.

As for this clone: The read ends 3 residues before the CDR3 terminus; that terminus is restored from the germline J gene. J is TRBJ1-2 and V is TRBV19; possible D gene TRBD1, 6 bases. Per the germline V gene, CDR1 is LNHDA and CDR2 is SQIVND (reference sequence). The CDR3 extends over 13 amino acids. The CDR3 loop reads CASSIDRGDDYTF. CDR3 DNA, as far as it was read: TGTGCCAGTAGTATAGACAGGGGTGATGAC.

Turning to this clone: The read ends 3 residues shy of where the CDR3 ends; the end is completed using the germline J gene. The genes are TRBV7-2 and TRBJ2-3; 8 nucleotides line up with TRBD2. The CDR3 has 15 residues. Trimming removed 5 bases from V and 1 base from J; junction bases left unmatched: 5. The germline CDR1 and CDR2 sequences are SGHTA and FQGNSA. CDR3 loop: CASSPMRGGTDTQYF. The sequenced part of the CDR3 DNA is TGTGCCAGCAGCCCTATGCGGGGGGGCACAGATACG.

As regards this clone: Sequencing ends 3 residues short of the CDR3 end; the germline J gene provides the rest. V is TRBV18 and J is TRBJ2-4; D perhaps matches TRBD2 (5 bases). Germline V gene sequence: CDR1 KGHSH, CDR2 LQKENI. This CDR3 is built from 13 residues. CDR3 region: CASSPGPDYGQYF. The sequenced part of the CDR3 DNA is TGTGCCAGCTCACCTGGACCCGACTATGGT.

According to its frequency, this clone is medium-sized. The CDR3 end lies 3 residues beyond the end of the read and is filled in from the germline J gene. The chain links TRBV5-6 to TRBJ2-4; 10 positions match TRBD1. Germline trimming cut 4 bases from V and 3 bases from J; bases unmatched to any gene: 4. Germline V gene lookup returns CDR1 SGHDT and CDR2 YYEEEE. This CDR3 comprises 15 residues. CDR3 residues: CASSRGTGVKNIQYF. The part of the CDR3 DNA that was read is TGTGCCAGCAGCCGCGGGACAGGGGTCAAAAACATT.